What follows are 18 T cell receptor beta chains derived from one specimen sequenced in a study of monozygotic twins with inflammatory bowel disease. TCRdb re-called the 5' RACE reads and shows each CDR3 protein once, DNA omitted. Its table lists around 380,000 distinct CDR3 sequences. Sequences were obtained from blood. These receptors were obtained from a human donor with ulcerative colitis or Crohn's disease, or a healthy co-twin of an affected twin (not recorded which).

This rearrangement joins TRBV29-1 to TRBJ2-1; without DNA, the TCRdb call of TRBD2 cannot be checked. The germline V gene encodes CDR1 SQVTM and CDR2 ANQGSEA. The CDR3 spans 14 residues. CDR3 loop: CSVASKREGNEQFF.

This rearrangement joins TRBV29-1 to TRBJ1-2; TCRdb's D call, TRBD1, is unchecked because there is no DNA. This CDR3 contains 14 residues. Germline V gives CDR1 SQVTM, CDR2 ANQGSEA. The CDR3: CSVETGGLSYGYTF. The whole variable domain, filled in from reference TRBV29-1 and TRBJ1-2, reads SAVISQKPSRDICQRGTSLTIQCQVDSQVTMMFWYRQQPGQSLTLIATANQGSEATYESGFVIDKFPISRPNLTFSTLTVSNMSPEDSSIYLCSVETGGLSYGYTFGSGTRLTVV.

The CDR3 protein is CASSLRGHTGELFF. V is TRBV11-2 and J is TRBJ2-2; TCRdb lists TRBD1, though no DNA is available to test this call. The CDR3 runs 14 residues. The germline gives CDR1 SGHAT, CDR2 FQNNGV.

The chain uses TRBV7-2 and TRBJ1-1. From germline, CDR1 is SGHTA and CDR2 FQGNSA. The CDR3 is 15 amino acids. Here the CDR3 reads CASSLVGSANTEAFF.

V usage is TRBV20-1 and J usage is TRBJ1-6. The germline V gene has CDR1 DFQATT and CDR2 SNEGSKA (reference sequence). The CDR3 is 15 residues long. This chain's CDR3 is CSASRVFTYNSPLHF.

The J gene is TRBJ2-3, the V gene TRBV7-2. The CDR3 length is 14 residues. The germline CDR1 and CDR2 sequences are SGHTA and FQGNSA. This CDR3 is CASSLLFGSDTQYF.

This CDR3 is CASSATLAGLGADTQYF. The rearrangement joins TRBV5-6 to TRBJ2-3; no DNA is available, so the TRBD2 call from TCRdb remains unchecked. This CDR3 is built from 17 residues. Germline loops: CDR1 SGHDT, CDR2 YYEEEE. Combining the CDR3 with reference TRBV5-6 and TRBJ2-3 gives the whole variable domain DAGVTQSPTHLIKTRGQQVTLRCSPKSGHDTVSWYQQALGQGPQFIFQYYEEEERQRGNFPDRFSGHQFPNYSSELNVNALLLGDSALYLCASSATLAGLGADTQYFGPGTRLTVL.

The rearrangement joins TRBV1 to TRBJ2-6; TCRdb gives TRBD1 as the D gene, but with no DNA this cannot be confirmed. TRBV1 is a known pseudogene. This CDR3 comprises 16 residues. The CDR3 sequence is CTSSQAGRTGANVLTF.

The CDR3 protein is CASSLSHRTINYEQFF. This chain joins TRBV12-3 or TRBV12-4 and TRBJ2-1; TCRdb returns TRBD2, unconfirmable since there is no DNA. CDR3 length equals 16 residues.

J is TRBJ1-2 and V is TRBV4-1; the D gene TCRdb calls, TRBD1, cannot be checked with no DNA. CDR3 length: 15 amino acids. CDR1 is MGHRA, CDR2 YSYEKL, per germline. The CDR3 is CASSSPGQQIYGYTF.

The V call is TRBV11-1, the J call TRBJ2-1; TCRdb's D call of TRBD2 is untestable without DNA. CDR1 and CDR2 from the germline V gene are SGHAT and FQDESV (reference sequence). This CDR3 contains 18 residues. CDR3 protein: CASSLSGLAGSRGNEQFF.

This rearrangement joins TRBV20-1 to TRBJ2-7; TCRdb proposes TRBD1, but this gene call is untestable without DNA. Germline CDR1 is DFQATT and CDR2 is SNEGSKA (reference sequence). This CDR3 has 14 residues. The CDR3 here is CSARDREGFYEQYF.

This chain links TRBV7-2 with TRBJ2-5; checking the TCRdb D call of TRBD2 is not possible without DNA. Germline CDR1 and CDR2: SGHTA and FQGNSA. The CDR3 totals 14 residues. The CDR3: CATREGLKGETQYF.

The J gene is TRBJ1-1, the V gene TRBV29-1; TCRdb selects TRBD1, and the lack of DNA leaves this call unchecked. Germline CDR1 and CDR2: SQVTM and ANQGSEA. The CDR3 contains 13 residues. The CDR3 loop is CSVRQGGDTEAFF.

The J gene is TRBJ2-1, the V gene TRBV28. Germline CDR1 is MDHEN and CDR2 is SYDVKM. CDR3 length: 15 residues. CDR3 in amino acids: CASREHQASYNEQFF.

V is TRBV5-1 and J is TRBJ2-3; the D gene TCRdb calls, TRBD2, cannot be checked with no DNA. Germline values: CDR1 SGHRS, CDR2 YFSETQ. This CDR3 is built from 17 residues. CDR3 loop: CASSSEGLAGWPDTQYF.

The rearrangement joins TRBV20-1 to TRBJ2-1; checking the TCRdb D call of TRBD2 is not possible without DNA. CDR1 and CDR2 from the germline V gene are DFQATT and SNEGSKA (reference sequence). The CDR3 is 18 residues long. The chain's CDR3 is CSARDLRLAGGKYDEQFF.

This CDR3 reads CSARTGRAPEAFF. This chain links TRBV20-1 with TRBJ1-1. The CDR3 has 13 residues. The germline CDR1 and CDR2 sequences are DFQATT and SNEGSKA (reference sequence).